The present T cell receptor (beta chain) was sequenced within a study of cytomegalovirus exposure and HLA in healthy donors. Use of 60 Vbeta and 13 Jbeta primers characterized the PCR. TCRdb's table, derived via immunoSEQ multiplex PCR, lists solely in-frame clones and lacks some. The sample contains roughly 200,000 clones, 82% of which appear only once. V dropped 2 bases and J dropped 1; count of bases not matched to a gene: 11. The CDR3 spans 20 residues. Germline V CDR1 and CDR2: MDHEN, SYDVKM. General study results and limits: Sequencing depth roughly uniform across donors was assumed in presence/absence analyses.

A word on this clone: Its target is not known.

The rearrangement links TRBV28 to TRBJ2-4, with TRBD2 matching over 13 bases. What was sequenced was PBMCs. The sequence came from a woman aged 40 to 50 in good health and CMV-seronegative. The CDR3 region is CASSLRLAGGGFLAKNIQYF. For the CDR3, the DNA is TGTGCCAGCAGTTTAAGACTAGCGGGAGGTGGGTTTCTGGCCAAAAACATTCAGTACTTC.